This T cell receptor (beta chain) comes out of a study of vaccination and CD4 T cells after COVID-19 (dated by TCRdb to between 2021 and 2024). About the full investigation: Every convalescent patient had a positive nasal swab PCR test for SARS-CoV-2, with mild disease in several patients and severe disease in one. Six males and four females were included in the convalescent cohort, with two Hispanic individuals, seven Caucasians, two Asians and one multiracial person represented. Post-vaccine blood samples were collected a median of 72 days after the second vaccine dose, ranging from roughly 12 to 250 days. The spike-specific CD4+ TCR repertoire was compared before and after mRNA vaccination in over 9 COVID-19 convalescent patients and a handful of infection-naive healthy vaccine recipients. The cultures were stimulated with overlapping spike peptide pools from SARS-CoV-2 and from the common cold coronaviruses HCoV-NL63, HCoV-OC43 and HCoV-229E. Participants received two doses of either the Pfizer-BioNTech BNT162b2 vaccine (n=8) or the Moderna mRNA-1273 vaccine (n=2). As controls, cultures received a CEFX viral epitope pool (the positive control), an HIV-1 Nef peptide pool (the negative control), or no peptide at all. Post-COVID blood samples from convalescent patients were collected a median of around 110 days after diagnosis, with a range of 35 to 161 days. Broad study findings and their caveats: In convalescent patients, nearly all vaccine-specific clones (304 of 307) were found to be mono-reactive for SARS-CoV-2 spike rather than cross-reactive with common cold coronaviruses. In convalescent patients, a median approximately 89% of post-vaccine SARS-CoV-2-reactive clones were detected only after vaccination, suggesting vaccine-specific priming. The median number of SARS-CoV-2-reactive clonotypes rose from around 22 after infection to a few dozen after vaccination, but the change was not significant. The study included relatively few convalescent patients and did not analyze early timepoints after natural infection.

The treatment or condition label corresponds to: approximately 11-day PBMC culture with coronavirus spike peptide pools or control peptides (ViraFEST assay). The ViraFEST assay, used in the study, expanded antigen-specific T cells with peptide pools and then identified the expanded clonotypes through TCR sequencing. Positive SARS-CoV-2 PCR tests in the convalescent patients dated from March to December 2020, before Alpha, Beta and Delta variants emerged in the United States. Each well held about 1.8 million PBMCs cultured with around 10 ug/ml peptide pools in IMDM containing approximately 5% human AB serum and 9 to 10 IU/ml IL-2. On days 3 and 7, half of the culture medium was replaced with fresh IL-2-containing medium. After 10 days of culture, CD4+ T cells were isolated by negative selection with the EasySep CD4+ T cell isolation kit. Ficoll-Paque Plus gradient centrifugation was used to isolate PBMCs from whole blood, and the isolated PBMCs were then either used fresh or cryopreserved at -140C. In general, triplicate wells were set up for every culture condition.

This clonotype was found once. This receptor's antigen is unknown. No per-base quality is available; no much larger clone lies one base away. One read alone provides weak support. The junction carries 23 bases between V and J, which are trimmed by 1 base and 7 bases respectively. The germline V gene sets CDR1 to SGHVS and CDR2 to FNYEAQ. The CDR3 runs 18 amino acids, cysteine and phenylalanine included. Here the CDR3 DNA is all that survives: 54 bases in frame from base 1. Library generation was performed with PCR. DNA from cultured CD4+ T cells was subjected to TCR sequencing with the Oncomine TCR Beta short-read assay at the Johns Hopkins FTIC core. The QIAamp micro DNA kit was used to extract genomic DNA from the cultured CD4+ T cells. The Oncomine TCR Beta libraries from cultured CD4+ T cells were pooled using unique dual indexes and then sequenced on an Illumina iSeq 100. As for how the authors treated the data: Non-productive sequences were removed, and CDR3s not starting with C, not ending with F or W, or shorter than 7 amino acids were discarded. Antigen-specific clonotypes were identified with the MANAFEST web application by comparing peptide-stimulated wells with reference and other culture wells. An FDR below 0.05, an odds ratio above 5, and a productive frequency above 0.1% in at least two of three replicate wells were required for clones to be considered positive. A clonotype was classed as cross-reactive if the clonotype showed significant expansion both in SARS-CoV-2 spike wells and in at least one common cold coronavirus spike condition. CDR3 homology was assessed with Levenshtein distances (stringdist) and unrooted phylogenetic trees (ape) in R version 3.6.1. In-frame beta chains were kept once TCRdb had trimmed the public reads at Q25 with fastp and called clones with MiXCR. Each CDR3 protein gets just one entry, which takes the most common genes and DNA from the rows behind it. What appears here as the V and J calls and clone size reflects TCRdb's work, not the paper's. Across this sample there are some 18,000 distinct CDR3 sequences, with about 60% seen only once. Roughly 8% of the sample is held by the ten biggest clonotypes.

Sample: CD4+ T cells from blood, cultured in vitro. This chain is built from TRBV7-6 and TRBJ2-1; the D gene assignment is ambiguous. The receptor's source is a human donor who had recovered from COVID-19. CDR3 sequence: CASSLGWRGRERLNEQFF. The DNA reads as follows: TGTGCCAGCAGCTTAGGTTGGCGAGGCAGAGAGAGACTTAATGAGCAGTTCTTC.